Here is one TCR beta chain with its context. The specificity of this receptor is unknown. No per-base quality is available; no much larger clone lies one base away. This entry belongs to a study of identical twins (dated by TCRdb to about 2016). For the wider study: To test whether fetal clonotypes persist, this study deep-sequenced TCR alpha and beta repertoires from monozygotic twins, from unrelated adults of various ages, and from cord blood. To rule out contamination, the twin experiments were replicated at different times with different library preparation protocols.

Every donor in the study was a healthy Caucasian. Library generation was performed with 5' RACE. These reads were obtained on an Illumina HiSeq 2000. A universal primer binding site was added through template switching, and the final cDNA carried a unique molecular identifier so that TCR cDNA molecules could be counted accurately. Specific primers in the conserved constant-segment region were used to synthesize first-strand cDNA for TCR alpha and beta chains. To control for contamination, every cDNA library was double barcoded, receiving both a SMART-Mk sample barcode and Illumina barcodes. TruSeq adapter sequences and Illumina sample barcodes were added in two successive PCR steps. The TCR alpha and beta cDNA libraries were sequenced on the Illumina HiSeq platform using custom primers. On the study's bioinformatics: Raw reads were processed with MiGEC to extract unique molecular identifiers, and MiXCR was used to determine CDR3 positions. Recombination models were inferred per individual with the repgenHMM and IGoR tools using an EM algorithm. Shared clonotype analysis was performed with the tcR package in R, normalizing sharing by the product of cloneset sizes. Out-of-frame nonproductive sequences were analyzed to study raw recombination free of thymic and clonal selection effects. The public reads were reprocessed in TCRdb via fastp at Q25 and MiXCR, keeping in-frame beta chains. Each CDR3 protein appears once, grouped with its most common genes and DNA. V and J calls and clone size were set by TCRdb, not the authors. The sample data list around 1.7 million distinct CDR3 sequences, and around a third of these were observed just once. Clones ranked in the top ten supply less than 0.35% of the sample.

Overall study results and their limits: Because the same donors could not be followed over many years, the conclusions relied on cross-sectional statistical analysis. In monozygotic twins, recombination models systematically underestimated out-of-frame TCR alpha sharing, but the models matched the sharing seen between unrelated individuals. A weaker excess of twin sharing was found in beta out-of-frame sequences because the signal-to-noise ratio was lowered by fewer shared sequences. Zero-insertion analyses could be partly confounded by invariant T cells such as MAIT and iNKT, although diverse VJ usage argued against such confounding for most clonotypes. Abundant cord blood beta clonotypes carried fewer insertions; young adult naive repertoires showed a weaker similar trend, while memory repertoires showed none. Compared with coincidental sharing between unrelated individuals, out-of-frame TCR alpha sequences shared between twins had an excess of sequences with low generation probability.

Trimmed from V: 6 bases; trimmed from J: 11 bases; junction bases lacking a gene match: 30. The CDR3 goes from the cysteine to the phenylalanine over 19 residues. Left in the record is the CDR3 DNA by itself, 57 bases read in frame from the first base. CDR1 and CDR2, looked up from the germline V gene, are MGHDK and SYGVNS. The sequence joins TRBV25-1 to TRBJ2-5, with 7 central nucleotides matching TRBD2. The source material was cord blood. The source is a newborn girl in good health. The CDR3 amino acid sequence is: CASRDEDGGSPPLYNEQYF. The DNA sequence is TGTGCCAGCAGGGACGAGGATGGCGGGAGTCCCCCTCTCTACAATGAGCAGTACTTC.